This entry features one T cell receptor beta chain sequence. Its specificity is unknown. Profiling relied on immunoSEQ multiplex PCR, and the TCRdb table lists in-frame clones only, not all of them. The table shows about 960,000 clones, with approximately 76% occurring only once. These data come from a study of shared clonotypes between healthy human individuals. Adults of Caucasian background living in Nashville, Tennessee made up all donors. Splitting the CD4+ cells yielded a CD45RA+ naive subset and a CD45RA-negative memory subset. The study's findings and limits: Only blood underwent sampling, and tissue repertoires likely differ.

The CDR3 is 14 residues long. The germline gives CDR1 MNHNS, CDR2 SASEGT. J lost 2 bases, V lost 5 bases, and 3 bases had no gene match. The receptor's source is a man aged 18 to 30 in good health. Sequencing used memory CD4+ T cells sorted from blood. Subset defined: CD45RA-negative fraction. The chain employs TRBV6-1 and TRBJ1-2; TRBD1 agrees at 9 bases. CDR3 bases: TGTGCCAGCAGTCGGACAGGGGCCAACTATGGCTACACCTTC. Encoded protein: CASSRTGANYGYTF.